Sequencing of this T cell receptor (beta chain) was carried out in a study of post-analysis software for immune sequencing data. Study-level information: The disease courses spanned relapsing-remitting, secondary progressive and progressive-relapsing forms of multiple sclerosis. Whole-study results and caveats: Under the F measure, samples that were prepared in one batch clustered strongly together.

As concerns this clonotype: What it recognizes is unknown.

Included in the TCR beta cDNA libraries were unique molecular identifiers. TCRdb processed the PCR reads anew with MiXCR; each CDR3 protein has one entry. The profile shows fewer than 700,000 distinct CDR3 sequences, 44% of them singletons. Sequenced input: blood. This receptor was obtained from a girl under 18 with multiple sclerosis.

The CDR3 sequence is CASSQVMKYEQYF. CDR3 sequence (DNA): TGCGCCAGCAGCCAAGTAATGAAGTACGAGCAGTACTTC. The chain couples TRBV4-1 to TRBJ2-7; D gene unclear. The CDR3 contains 13 residues. CDR1 and CDR2 (germline): MGHRA, YSYEKL. With 1 base removed from V and 4 bases from J, the gap between germline ends came to 8 bases.